This TCR beta chain emerged from a study of PD-1 blockade in mismatch repair-deficient tumors. Three pembrolizumab responders had their TCRs sequenced. Assay: immunoSEQ multiplex PCR; the TCRdb copy retains only in-frame clones and omits some. The sample lists around 25,000 clones, about 81% occurring once. The V segment lost 4 bases and the J segment 6 bases; nucleotides outside the gene matches: 9. CDR3 size: 15 residues. CDR1 MDHEN and CDR2 SYDVKM come from the germline V gene. The specimen was PBMCs, collected before pembrolizumab treatment. The origin of this receptor is an adult with mismatch repair-deficient cancer. The rearrangement links TRBV28 to TRBJ1-2; 9 nucleotides match TRBD1. DNA for the CDR3: TGTGCCAGCAGTTCCGCCGGGACAGGGAGCAATGGCTACACCTTC. Translation: CASSSAGTGSNGYTF.